One TCR beta chain is described in this entry. J gave up 3 bases and V 4 bases, and 5 bases lay outside the gene matches. The germline V gene encodes CDR1 MGHDK and CDR2 SYGVNS. The CDR3 consists of 15 residues. The method was immunoSEQ multiplex PCR; TCRdb's version includes in-frame clones alone and lacks a portion of them. The sample consists of hundreds of thousands of clones, about 90% of them appearing once. These data come from a study of blood T cell repertoires in COVID-19. What the recovered Cohort 3 donors had was two negative PCRs, clearance, or symptom resolution. Sequencing was performed on PBMCs or T cells enriched from blood (not recorded which). This clonotype was sampled from a woman between 25 and 40 years old who had recovered from COVID-19. The chain links TRBV25-1 to TRBJ2-2, with 7 bases matching TRBD1. CDR3 DNA: TGTGCCAGCAGTGCCAGGACAGGATACACCGGGGAGCTGTTTTTT. Translated, it gives CASSARTGYTGELFF.